The T cell receptor (beta chain) described here comes from a study of blood T cell repertoires in COVID-19. Whole-study context: Samples of COVID-19 (acute and convalescent) were obtained from the United States, Italy and Spain. T cells, B-cell-depleted T cells, or PBMCs supplied cDNA or gDNA.

Authors' processing steps: Cell counts per sample came from amplifying reference gene primers. Sequencing used immunoSEQ multiplex PCR; TCRdb keeps in-frame clones, though not all of them. That table supplies the V and J calls and clone size; D and trimming were determined from the DNA. The sample contains about 200,000 clones, just under 80% of which appear only once. V lost 1 base and J 10 bases, leaving 8 bases between the germline ends. The CDR3 is 13 residues long. The specimen sequenced was peripheral blood. The V call is TRBV12-3 or TRBV12-4, the J call TRBJ1-6; no clear D gene. This clonotype originated in a woman of 80 years or more with active or convalescent COVID-19. CDR3 loop: CASSLVSRSPLHF. For the CDR3, the DNA is TGTGCCAGCAGTTTAGTTTCGCGCTCACCCCTCCACTTT.